This T cell receptor (beta chain) is from a study of blood T cells in healthy people across ages. Study outcomes and limitations: Possibly confounding the expanded clonotype changes was the fact that donor CMV status was unknown. Compared with aged donors, long-lived donors showed fewer expanded clones, suggesting selection.

Comments on this clonotype: Its antigen is not identified.

A J-beta primer mix and a sample-barcoded 5' primer were used in a second PCR of about 7 to 12 cycles. A 12-random-nucleotide template-switch adaptor tagged each cDNA molecule. TCRdb passed the 5' RACE reads through MiXCR, listing each CDR3 protein once. The table has about 640,000 distinct CDR3 sequences, under 65% seen once. The sample was blood. The source of this sequence is a man aged 55 to 70 in good health.

CDR3 in DNA: TGTGCCAGCAGTTTAGAACAGCGGGGGGTTGATACGCAGTATTTT. It is translated as CASSLEQRGVDTQYF. J is TRBJ2-3 and V is TRBV12-3 or TRBV12-4; 9 bases are a match to TRBD2. CDR3 length: 15 residues. Trimming cost V 1 base and J 6 bases; bases outside gene matches: 5.